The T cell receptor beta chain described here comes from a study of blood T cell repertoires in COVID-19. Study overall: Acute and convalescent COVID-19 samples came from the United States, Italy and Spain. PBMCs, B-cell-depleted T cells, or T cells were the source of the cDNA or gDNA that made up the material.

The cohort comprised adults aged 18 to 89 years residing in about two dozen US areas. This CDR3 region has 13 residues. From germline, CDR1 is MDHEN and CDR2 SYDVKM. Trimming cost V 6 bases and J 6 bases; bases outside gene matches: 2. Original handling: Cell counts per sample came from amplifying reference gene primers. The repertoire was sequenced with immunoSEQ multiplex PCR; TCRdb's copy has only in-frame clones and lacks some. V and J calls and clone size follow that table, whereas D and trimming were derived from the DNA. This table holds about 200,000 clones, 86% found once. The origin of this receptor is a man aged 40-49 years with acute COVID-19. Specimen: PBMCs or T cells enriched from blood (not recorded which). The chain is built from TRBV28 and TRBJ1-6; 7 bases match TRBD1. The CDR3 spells CASSTGANSPLHF. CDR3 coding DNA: TGTGCCAGCAGCACAGGGGCTAATTCACCCCTCCACTTT.